This TCR beta chain is from a study of T cell responses to AZD1222 COVID-19 vaccine. Here immunoSEQ multiplex PCR was the method, and the copy in TCRdb shows in-frame clones only, minus some. The repertoire consists of over 120,000 clones, with about 90% occurring once and the leading ten covering roughly 3.4%. The source material was peripheral blood, sampled 28 days after the second AZD1222 dose. This receptor was taken from an adult who received the AZD1222 COVID-19 vaccine.

CDR3 amino acids: CASSLVRVSNQPQHF. The CDR3 DNA follows: TGTGCCAGCAGCTTGGTCCGGGTTAGCAATCAGCCCCAGCATTTT. The J gene is TRBJ1-5, the V gene TRBV5-8; D ambiguous. Germline assignment: CDR1 SGHTS and CDR2 YDEGEE. The V end was cut by 0 bases, the J end by 0 bases, with 7 bases between. The CDR3 sequence is 15 residues long. Full variable domain (outside the CDR3, taken from reference TRBV5-8 and TRBJ1-5): EAGVTQSPTHLIKTRGQQATLRCSPISGHTSVYWYQQALGLGLQFLLWYDEGEERNRGNFPPRFSGRQFPNYSSELNVNALELEDSALYLCASSLVRVSNQPQHFGDGTRLSIL.